What follows are 21 T cell receptor beta chains derived from one specimen sequenced in a study of shared clonotypes between healthy human individuals. The table came from immunoSEQ multiplex PCR; TCRdb's copy has only in-frame clones and leaves some out. The sample shows about 2.2 million clones, 80% to 95% of them seen only once. Naive CD8 populations comprised CD45RO-negative cells positively selected for CCR7, excluding terminally differentiated effector memory CD45RA+ cells. Sequenced: naive CD8+ T cells from PBMCs. The receptor set was obtained from a man aged 18 to 35 in good health. Some clones in this sample may be carry-over from other donors' samples.

The chain uses TRBV5-4 and TRBJ1-4, with unresolved D. Germline lookup yields CDR1 SGHNT and CDR2 YYREEE (reference sequence). Trimming removed 2 bases from V and 7 bases from J, with 6 bases in between. CDR3 length equals 12 residues. The CDR3 sequence: CASSFKGEKLFF. The CDR3 nucleotides are TGTGCCAGCAGCTTTAAGGGTGAAAAACTGTTTTTT.

V is TRBV4-1 and J is TRBJ2-1; 10 bases match TRBD2. Germline V gene data show CDR1 as MGHRA and CDR2 as YSYEKL. The CDR3 covers 16 residues. V gave up 4 bases and J gave up 6 bases; unmatched junction bases: 9. CDR3 protein: CASSPGSGRVGNEQFF. As DNA, the CDR3 is TGCGCCAGCAGCCCAGGGAGCGGGAGGGTGGGCAATGAGCAGTTCTTC.

The V gene is TRBV6-5, the J gene TRBJ2-1; the D call may be TRBD1 or TRBD2 (5 bases each). Trimming shortened V by 4 bases and J by 5 bases, and 15 bases separated the two germline ends. The CDR3 runs 15 residues. Looked up from germline, CDR1 is MNHEY and CDR2 is SVGAGI. The CDR3 DNA is TGTGCCAGCAGTTTACCGGGACGGACTCACAATGAGCAGTTCTTC. It translates to CASSLPGRTHNEQFF.

The CDR3 spells CASSQEGTGLSGYTF. The CDR3, as DNA: TGCGCCAGCAGCCAAGAGGGGACAGGGTTAAGTGGCTACACCTTC. V and J are TRBV4-3 and TRBJ1-2, with TRBD1 matching 9 bases. V shed 0 bases, J shed 7 bases, and the junction held 6 bases outside the gene matches. The CDR3 runs 15 residues. Germline CDR1 reads LGHNA; CDR2 reads YSLEER.

As for this clone: Other DNA sequences in this specimen translate into the identical CDR3. The chain is built from TRBV11-2 and TRBJ2-2; D ambiguous. This CDR3 spans 14 amino acids. The germline V gene has CDR1 SGHAT and CDR2 FQNNGV. Trimming cost V 1 base and J 1 base, with 4 bases left between them. DNA for the CDR3: TGTGCCAGCAGCTTAGCTGTGAACACCGGGGAGCTGTTTTTT. This sequence encodes CASSLAVNTGELFF.

This chain joins TRBV29-1 and TRBJ1-2; 8 positions agree with TRBD1. V gave up 0 bases and J gave up 6 bases; unmatched junction bases: 6. CDR3 length equals 14 residues. CDR1 is SQVTM and CDR2 is ANQGSEA in the germline V gene. This chain's CDR3 is CSVEDPGGQDGYTF. The CDR3 nucleotides read TGCAGCGTTGAAGATCCGGGGGGACAGGATGGCTACACCTTC.

The chain uses TRBV11-2 and TRBJ2-1; a weak D match, TRBD2 (6 bases). V dropped 5 bases and J dropped 5 bases, with 16 bases sitting between them. The CDR3 loop spans 15 amino acids. Looked up from germline, CDR1 is SGHAT and CDR2 is FQNNGV. As DNA, the CDR3 is TGTGCCAGCAGCGCGGCAGAGGGACTCAACAATGAGCAGTTCTTC. Its translation: CASSAAEGLNNEQFF.

This sequence joins TRBV11-3 and TRBJ2-2; the D is unclear. V lost 5 bases and J 6 bases, leaving 16 bases between the germline ends. This CDR3 has 15 residues. Germline loops: CDR1 SGHNT, CDR2 YENEEA. Here the CDR3 reads CASSTSDPLPGELFF. The CDR3 bases are TGTGCCAGCAGCACCAGCGACCCACTCCCCGGGGAGCTGTTTTTT.

CDR3 amino acids: CASSLGWTGSVSYEQYF. The CDR3 coding sequence is TGCGCCAGCAGCTTGGGGTGGACAGGGTCGGTTTCTTACGAGCAGTACTTC. V usage is TRBV5-1 and J usage is TRBJ2-7; the match to TRBD1 covers 8 bases. After removal of 0 bases from V and 4 bases from J, the junction contained 12 bases not matched to a gene. Germline CDR1 reads SGHRS; CDR2 reads YFSETQ. The CDR3 loop spans 17 amino acids.

The chain employs TRBV28 and TRBJ2-2; D gene unclear. V was pared by 1 base and J by 7 bases, with 7 bases between. The CDR3 consists of 13 residues. The germline gives CDR1 MDHEN, CDR2 SYDVKM. The CDR3 is CASSLLASGELFF. Written as DNA, the CDR3 is TGTGCCAGCAGTTTATTAGCTAGCGGGGAGCTGTTTTTT.

The rearrangement joins TRBV28 to TRBJ1-3; no clear D. The germline CDR1 and CDR2 sequences are MDHEN and SYDVKM. CDR3 size: 12 residues. With 5 bases removed from V and 3 bases from J, the gap between germline ends came to 5 bases. Here the CDR3 DNA reads TGTGCCAGCAGTATCGATGGAAACACCATATATTTT. Its protein is CASSIDGNTIYF.

The CDR3 DNA sequence: TGTGCCAGCAGTACCACAGGGGGGGCTGAAAAACTGTTTTTT. This gives the protein CASSTTGGAEKLFF. The rearrangement uses TRBV27 and TRBJ1-4, with 8 bases fitting TRBD1. The length of the CDR3 is 14 residues. Trimming removed 5 bases from V and 7 bases from J; junction bases left unmatched: 6. Germline lookup yields CDR1 MNHEY and CDR2 SMNVEV (reference sequence).

This sequence joins TRBV11-2 and TRBJ2-2; 10 nucleotides line up with TRBD2. CDR3 length: 16 residues. The germline V gene encodes CDR1 SGHAT and CDR2 FQNNGV. Trimming took 0 bases from V and 4 from J; bases not matched to a gene: 2. CDR3 DNA: TGTGCCAGCAGCTTAGAGCCTAGCGGGAGCACCGGGGAGCTGTTTTTT. Translation: CASSLEPSGSTGELFF.

V and J are TRBV6-5 and TRBJ1-2; D uncertain. The germline V and J ends were trimmed by 8 bases and 1 base, with 5 bases remaining between them. CDR1 is MNHEY and CDR2 is SVGAGI in the germline V gene. The CDR3 is 11 amino acids. The CDR3 sequence is CASLSNYGYTF. The CDR3 DNA reads TGTGCCAGCCTAAGTAACTATGGCTACACCTTC.

The DNA for the CDR3 is TGTGCCAGTAGTATAGTGGCACGCTCTGAGCAGTTCTTC. It translates to CASSIVARSEQFF. This chain connects TRBV19 to TRBJ2-1; D is unclear. The germline V and J ends were trimmed by 1 base and 9 bases, with 10 bases remaining between them. The CDR3 totals 13 residues. Germline V CDR1 and CDR2: LNHDA, SQIVND (reference sequence).

The J gene is TRBJ1-4, the V gene TRBV9; 8 bases agree with TRBD1. CDR3 size: 15 residues. Germline V gene data show CDR1 as SGDLS and CDR2 as YYNGEE. V dropped 4 bases and J dropped 6; count of bases not matched to a gene: 8. CDR3 in DNA: TGTGCCAGCAGCCTAACAGGGGGTATGGATGAAAAACTGTTTTTT. Residues: CASSLTGGMDEKLFF.

This clone was counted once. CDR3 amino acids: CASSHIGSSNTEAFF. CDR3 nucleotides: TGTGCCAGCAGCCACATTGGCAGCTCGAACACTGAAGCTTTCTTT. This chain joins TRBV7-9 and TRBJ1-1, with no clear D. CDR1 is SEHNR, CDR2 FQNEAQ, per germline (reference sequence). V was shortened by 5 bases and J by 1 base, with 14 bases between the two germline ends. The CDR3 is 15 amino acids.

This chain links TRBV7-9 with TRBJ2-1; 7 nucleotides match TRBD2. V dropped 3 bases and J dropped 10; count of bases not matched to a gene: 6. This CDR3 has 13 amino acids. The germline gives CDR1 SEHNR, CDR2 FQNEAQ (reference sequence). The CDR3 nucleotides read TGTGCCAGCAGCTTCCCTCCTAGCGGCGAGCAGTTCTTC. This translates into CASSFPPSGEQFF. The full variable domain, completed using reference TRBV7-9 and TRBJ2-1, is DTGVSQNPRHKITKRGQNVTFRCDPISEHNRLYWYRQTLGQGPEFLTYFQNEAQLEKSRLLSDRFSAERPKGSFSTLEIQRTEQGDSAMYLCASSFPPSGEQFFGPGTRLTVL.

The J gene is TRBJ2-3, the V gene TRBV7-2, with no clear D. Germline V gene lookup returns CDR1 SGHTA and CDR2 FQGNSA. The CDR3 consists of 13 residues. V was trimmed by 6 bases and J by 1 base, leaving 8 bases between them. Here the CDR3 reads CASRPVRTDTQYF. CDR3 nucleotides: TGTGCCAGCAGGCCCGTTCGCACAGATACGCAGTATTTT.

The chain combines TRBV4-3 with TRBJ1-1; D unresolved. This CDR3 spans 13 amino acids. Germline CDR1 reads LGHNA; CDR2 reads YSLEER. Trimming took 0 bases from V and 9 from J, leaving 11 bases between them. The CDR3 here is CASSQERAGKAFF. In DNA form, the CDR3 reads TGCGCCAGCAGCCAAGAGCGGGCAGGTAAAGCTTTCTTT.

The chain has TRBV7-9 and TRBJ1-2; 9 nucleotides agree with TRBD1. Germline assignment: CDR1 SEHNR and CDR2 FQNEAQ (reference sequence). With 5 bases clipped from V and 0 bases from J, the junction kept 7 bases outside the gene matches. The CDR3 is 16 amino acids. CDR3 sequence reads: CASSPIGTGTNYGYTF. DNA of the CDR3: TGTGCCAGCAGCCCTATAGGGACAGGGACTAACTATGGCTACACCTTC.